This passage covers 11 T cell receptor beta chains from one sample sequenced in a study of blood T cell repertoires in COVID-19. This table comes from immunoSEQ multiplex PCR, and its TCRdb copy is limited to in-frame clones, with some not included. This sample carries some 150,000 clones, 80% of them seen once, and the ten largest clones take approximately 12%. Sequencing was performed on peripheral blood. The receptor set was obtained from a man aged 60 to 75 with active or convalescent COVID-19.

This rearrangement joins TRBV6-5 to TRBJ2-3, with 9 bases that match TRBD1. Germline CDR1 and CDR2: MNHEY and SVGAGI. CDR3 length: 15 residues. With 5 bases clipped from V and 0 bases from J, the junction kept 3 bases outside the gene matches. CDR3 DNA sequence: TGTGCCAGCAGTACCGGGACAGGGAGCACAGATACGCAGTATTTT. It yields the protein CASSTGTGSTDTQYF.

The chain has TRBV12-3 or TRBV12-4 and TRBJ2-3; D call uncertain. The CDR3 consists of 11 residues. V lost 3 bases, J lost 6 bases, and 4 bases lay in between. CDR3: CASSFGDTQYF. DNA of the CDR3: TGTGCCAGCAGTTTCGGGGATACGCAGTATTTT.

A few counts support this clone. DNA for the CDR3: TGTGCCAGCAGCTTATTCGGGGGGCCGACCGGGGAGCTGTTTTTT. This gives the protein CASSLFGGPTGELFF. The V call is TRBV7-3, the J call TRBJ2-2, with a possible D match to TRBD2 (7 bases). CDR1 is SGHTA, CDR2 FQGTGA, per germline. The CDR3 loop spans 15 amino acids. V gave up 2 bases and J gave up 5 bases, with 12 bases separating them.

This clone was counted once. The genes are TRBV11-1 and TRBJ2-2, with 10 bases aligning to TRBD2. Germline V gene sequence: CDR1 SGHAT, CDR2 FQDESV (reference sequence). CDR3 size: 16 residues. J gave up 2 bases and V 5 bases, and 5 bases lay outside the gene matches. In DNA form, the CDR3 reads TGTGCCAGCAGCCAGCGGGGGGGCTTTAACACCGGGGAGCTGTTTTTT. This translates into CASSQRGGFNTGELFF. Drawing the rest from reference TRBV11-1 and TRBJ2-2, the complete variable domain is EAEVAQSPRYKITEKSQAVAFWCDPISGHATLYWYRQILGQGPELLVQFQDESVVDDSQLPKDRFSAERLKGVDSTLKIQPAELGDSAMYLCASSQRGGFNTGELFFGEGSRLTVL.

CDR3 in amino acids: CASSHRLQRPTEAFF. As DNA, the CDR3 is TGTGCCAGCAGCCACCGCCTTCAGCGTCCCACTGAAGCTTTCTTT. The V call is TRBV3-1 (or the pseudogene TRBV3-2), the J call TRBJ1-1; no clear D gene. Trimming removed 3 bases from V and 4 bases from J, with 15 bases in between. Germline-derived CDR1 and CDR2 are LGHDT and YNNKEL (reference sequence). CDR3 size: 15 residues.

The rearrangement links TRBV5-4 to TRBJ1-2; 8 nucleotides align to TRBD1. V lost 5 bases and J lost 4; bases outside the gene matches: 7. CDR1 and CDR2 (germline): SGHNT, YYREEE (reference sequence). This CDR3 is 14 amino acids long. CDR3 coding DNA: TGTGCCAGCAGTCCCAGGGGGCTCCGCTATGGCTACACCTTC. Translation: CASSPRGLRYGYTF.

To note about this clone: The junction differs from germline at one of its ends, possibly a read error. The rearrangement joins TRBV11-2 to TRBJ2-2; no firm D call. Looked up from germline, CDR1 is SGHAT and CDR2 is FQNNGV. The CDR3 has 13 amino acids. The CDR3: CASSLDVIAERIF. The DNA for the CDR3 is TGTGCCAGCAGCTTAGATGTGATAGCAGAGAGGATTTTT.

The table lists this clone with a few counts. The chain is built from TRBV5-4 and TRBJ1-4; 9 nucleotides match TRBD1. The V and J ends lost 2 bases and 2 bases, in that order; junction bases with no gene match: 7. CDR1 is SGHNT and CDR2 is YYREEE in the germline V gene (reference sequence). There are 17 residues in the CDR3. The chain's CDR3 is CASSFGTGYITNEKLFF. The DNA of the CDR3 is TGTGCCAGCAGCTTTGGGACAGGGTACATCACTAATGAAAAACTGTTTTTT.

V and J are TRBV3-1 (or the pseudogene TRBV3-2) and TRBJ2-3; no clear D. CDR3 length equals 15 residues. Germline CDR1 is LGHDT and CDR2 is YNNKEL (reference sequence). Trimming removed 4 bases from V and 1 base from J, with 12 bases in between. The chain's CDR3 is CASSPPGLGTDTQYF. The CDR3 DNA reads as TGTGCCAGCAGCCCGCCAGGTCTCGGCACAGATACGCAGTATTTT.

The genes are TRBV9 and TRBJ1-1; 7 positions match TRBD1. V trimming: 3 bases; J trimming: 7 bases; junction bases outside the gene matches: 12. Germline CDR1 and CDR2: SGDLS and YYNGEE. The CDR3 has 15 amino acids. This CDR3 reads CASSAPGQSRNEAFF. Here the CDR3 DNA reads TGTGCCAGCAGCGCCCCGGGACAGTCTCGAAATGAAGCTTTCTTT.

This rearrangement joins TRBV7-2 to TRBJ2-7; no definite D call. Trimming removed 1 base at V and 6 bases at J, with 10 bases between. The CDR3 spans 13 residues. Per the germline V gene, CDR1 is SGHTA and CDR2 is FQGNSA. The CDR3 here is CASSLEPNGEQYF. The DNA of the CDR3 is TGTGCCAGCAGCTTAGAGCCTAATGGCGAGCAGTACTTC. Full variable domain (outside the CDR3, taken from reference TRBV7-2 and TRBJ2-7): GAGVSQSPSNKVTEKGKDVELRCDPISGHTALYWYRQSLGQGLEFLIYFQGNSAPDKSGLPSDRFSAERTGGSVSTLTIQRTQQEDSAVYLCASSLEPNGEQYFGPGTRLTVT.